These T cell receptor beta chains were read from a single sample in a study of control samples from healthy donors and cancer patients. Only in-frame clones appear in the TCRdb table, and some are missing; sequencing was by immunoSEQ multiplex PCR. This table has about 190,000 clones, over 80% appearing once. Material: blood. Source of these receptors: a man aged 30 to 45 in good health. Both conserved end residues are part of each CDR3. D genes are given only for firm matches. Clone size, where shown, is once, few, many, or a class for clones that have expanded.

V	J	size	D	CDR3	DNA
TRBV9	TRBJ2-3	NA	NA	CASSVEKGGPFADTQYF	TGTGCCAGCAGCGTAGAGAAGGGGGGGCCTTTTGCAGATACGCAGTATTTT
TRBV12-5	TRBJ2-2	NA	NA	CASGLAGMNTGELFF	TGTGCTAGTGGTTTGGCGGGGATGAACACCGGGGAGCTGTTTTTT
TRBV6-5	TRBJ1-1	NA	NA	CASSSTKNTEAFF	TGTGCCAGCAGTTCGACAAAGAACACTGAAGCTTTCTTT
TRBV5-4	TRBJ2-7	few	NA	CASSLGGVLSYEQYF	TGTGCCAGCAGCTTGGGAGGGGTGCTCTCCTACGAGCAGTACTTC
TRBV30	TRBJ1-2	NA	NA	CAWSPGNYGYTF	TGTGCCTGGAGTCCAGGGAACTATGGCTACACCTTC
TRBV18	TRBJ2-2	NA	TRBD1	CASSPLQGATYTGELFF	TGTGCCAGCTCACCTCTTCAGGGGGCCACGTACACCGGGGAGCTGTTTTTT
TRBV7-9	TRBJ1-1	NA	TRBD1	CASSLIGQGAPKAFF	TGTGCCAGCAGCTTGATCGGACAGGGGGCTCCTAAAGCTTTCTTT
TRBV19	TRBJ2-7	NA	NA	CASSPGPGQYEQYF	TGTGCCAGTAGTCCAGGGCCGGGCCAGTACGAGCAGTACTTC
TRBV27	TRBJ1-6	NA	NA	CASSSEYYNSPLHF	TGTGCCAGCAGCTCGGAATACTATAATTCACCCCTCCACTTT
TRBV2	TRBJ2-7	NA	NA	CASSGTASYEQYF	TGTGCCAGCAGTGGGACAGCTTCCTACGAGCAGTACTTC
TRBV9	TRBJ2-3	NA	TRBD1	CASSSGTGGAADTQYF	TGTGCCAGCAGCTCAGGGACAGGGGGCGCAGCAGATACGCAGTATTTT
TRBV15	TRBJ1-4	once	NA	CATSRVSEEKLFF	TGTGCCACCAGCAGAGTCTCAGAAGAAAAACTGTTTTTT
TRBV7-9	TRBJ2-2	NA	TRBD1	CASSLGQGNTGELFF	TGTGCCAGCAGCTTGGGACAGGGGAACACCGGGGAGCTGTTTTTT
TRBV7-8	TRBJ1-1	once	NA	CASSLSQGRRSGTEAFF	TGTGCCAGCAGCTTAAGCCAGGGCCGTCGTTCGGGCACTGAAGCTTTCTTT
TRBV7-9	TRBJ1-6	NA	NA	CASSLRAGEGNNSPLHF	TGTGCCAGCAGCTTAAGGGCAGGAGAAGGGAATAATTCACCCCTCCACTTT
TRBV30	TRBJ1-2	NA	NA	CAWSVQRGAYGYTF	TGTGCCTGGAGTGTACAACGAGGGGCCTATGGCTACACCTTC
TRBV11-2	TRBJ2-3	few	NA	CASSHTDTQYF	TGTGCCAGCAGCCACACAGATACGCAGTATTTT
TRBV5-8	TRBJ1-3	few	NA	CASSLGGTGNTIYF	TGTGCCAGCAGCTTGGGGGGTACTGGAAACACCATATATTTT
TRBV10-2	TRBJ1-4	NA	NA	CASSAPGDSNEKLFF	TGCGCCAGCAGTGCCCCAGGGGATAGTAATGAAAAACTGTTTTTT
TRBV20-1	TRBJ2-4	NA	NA	CSASRRVEAKNIQYF	TGCAGTGCTAGTAGGAGGGTTGAAGCCAAAAACATTCAGTACTTC
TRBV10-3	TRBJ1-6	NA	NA	CAIREGGNSPLHF	TGTGCCATCAGGGAAGGGGGGAATTCACCCCTCCACTTT
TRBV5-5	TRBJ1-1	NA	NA	CATHSSPSNTEAFF	TGTGCCACCCACTCAAGTCCGTCAAACACTGAAGCTTTCTTT
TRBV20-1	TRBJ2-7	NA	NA	CSARSGYEQYF	TGCAGTGCTAGAAGCGGGTACGAGCAGTACTTC
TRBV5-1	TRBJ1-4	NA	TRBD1	CASSWRGQGAEKLFF	TGCGCCAGCAGCTGGCGGGGACAGGGGGCCGAAAAACTGTTTTTT
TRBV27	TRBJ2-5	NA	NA	CASSFGQGGETQYF	TGTGCCAGCAGTTTTGGGCAGGGGGGAGAGACCCAGTACTTC
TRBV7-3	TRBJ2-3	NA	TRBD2	CASSPGLAGDTQYF	TGTGCCAGCAGCCCAGGACTAGCGGGGGATACGCAGTATTTT
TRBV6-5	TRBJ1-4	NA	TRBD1	CASRLWTGRDEKLFF	TGTGCCAGCAGACTATGGACAGGACGGGATGAAAAACTGTTTTTT
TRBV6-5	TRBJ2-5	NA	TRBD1	CASSPDRGREETQYF	TGTGCCAGCAGCCCGGACAGGGGGCGCGAAGAGACCCAGTACTTC
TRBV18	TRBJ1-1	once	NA	CASSPRSGTPNTEAFF	TGTGCCAGCTCACCACGTTCCGGGACACCGAACACTGAAGCTTTCTTT
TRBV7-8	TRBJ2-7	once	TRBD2	CASSPYFSGVYEQYF	TGTGCCAGCAGCCCCTATTTTAGCGGGGTGTACGAGCAGTACTTC
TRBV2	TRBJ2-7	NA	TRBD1	CASTRGSSLYEQYF	TGTGCCAGCACCAGGGGGTCTAGCCTGTACGAGCAGTACTTC
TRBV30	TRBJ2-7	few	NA	CAWSRRGVSYEQYF	TGTGCCTGGAGTAGGAGGGGGGTCTCCTACGAGCAGTACTTC
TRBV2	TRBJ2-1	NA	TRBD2	CASERGVRNEQFF	TGTGCCAGCGAGCGGGGGGTCCGCAATGAGCAGTTCTTC
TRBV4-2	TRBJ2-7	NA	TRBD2	CASSPTSGGVSYEQYF	TGTGCCAGCAGCCCCACTAGCGGGGGGGTATCCTACGAGCAGTACTTC
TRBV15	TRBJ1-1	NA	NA	CATSRDVKAGNTEAFF	TGTGCCACCAGCAGAGATGTCAAAGCGGGTAACACTGAAGCTTTCTTT
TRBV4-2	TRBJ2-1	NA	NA	CASSQDTYNEQFF	TGTGCCAGCAGCCAAGATACCTACAATGAGCAGTTCTTC
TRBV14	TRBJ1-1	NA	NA	CASSTQGNTEAFF	TGTGCCAGCAGCACACAGGGGAACACTGAAGCTTTCTTT
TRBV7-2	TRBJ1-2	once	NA	CASSLPVDNYGYTF	TGTGCCAGCAGCTTACCCGTAGATAACTATGGCTACACCTTC
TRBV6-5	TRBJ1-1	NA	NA	CASSYLRGNTEAFF	TGTGCCAGCAGTTACTTGAGGGGTAACACTGAAGCTTTCTTT
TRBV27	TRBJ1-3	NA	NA	CASSLRWGSGNTIYF	TGTGCCAGCAGCCTTCGGTGGGGATCTGGAAACACCATATATTTT
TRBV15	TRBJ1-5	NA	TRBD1	CATSRENRGHQPQHF	TGTGCCACCAGCAGAGAAAACAGGGGGCATCAGCCCCAGCATTTT
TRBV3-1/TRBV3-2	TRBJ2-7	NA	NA	CASSQDIIADAYEQYF	TGTGCCAGCAGCCAAGATATTATCGCCGATGCCTACGAGCAGTACTTC
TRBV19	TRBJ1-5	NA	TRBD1	CASSRDRGSNQPQHF	TGTGCCAGTAGTAGGGACAGGGGGAGCAATCAGCCCCAGCATTTT